This TCR beta chain originates from a study of CD8 T cells in ankylosing spondylitis (TCRdb year 2017). About the full investigation: The study profiled T cell receptor beta repertoires in healthy donors and ankylosing spondylitis patients to find disease-linked TCR variants. The whole study cohort included 108 healthy donors and 25 ankylosing spondylitis patients. Samples of peripheral blood were taken, and for ankylosing spondylitis patients, synovial fluid was collected as well. General findings and caveats noted by the study authors: The disease-linked clones had a CD8+ phenotype and were found at relatively low frequencies in peripheral blood. According to the report, matched synovial fluid samples from ankylosing spondylitis patients were significantly enriched for the disease-linked clones. A TCR beta motif of eight highly homologous amino acid variants appeared characteristic of blood from ankylosing spondylitis patients. Some motif variants were previously reported in synovial fluid and blood of reactive arthritis patients, suggesting common disease-initiation mechanisms.

The table lists this clonotype with many counts. The target of this receptor is not known. No per-base quality is available; no much larger clone lies one base away. Per the germline V gene, SGHRS is the CDR1 and YFSETQ is the CDR2. Including the terminal cysteine and phenylalanine, the CDR3 comprises 13 residues. Just the 39-base CDR3 DNA is kept, in frame starting at base 1. Trimming at the junction amounts to 5 bases on V and 0 bases on J, and the germline ends lie 8 bases apart. TCRdb records Illumina HiSeq 2500 as the sequencer. Quantitative 5'-RACE with molecular barcodes was used to prepare TCR beta libraries. The published analysis was carried out like this. To identify disease-linked TCR variants, a new computational method was used, one built on a probabilistic model of VDJ rearrangement. TCRdb passed the public sequencing reads through fastp at Q25 and MiXCR, retaining productive beta sequences. Merged by CDR3 protein, the rows form single entries marked with the most common genes and DNA. The V and J calls shown here were made by TCRdb, not taken from the authors' results. In all, the sample holds approximately 100,000 distinct CDR3 sequences, and roughly 8.3% of those were seen once. The ten largest clones represent 9.9% of the sample.

Source material: blood, either unsorted or a sorted T cell fraction (not recorded which). This sequence originates from a male donor with ankylosing spondylitis or in good health (not recorded which). This sequence uses TRBV5-1 and TRBJ1-2; the D gene identity is not certain. The CDR3 region has the sequence CASRPNTNYGYTF. The bases are TGCGCCAGCAGGCCAAATACTAACTATGGCTACACCTTC. Full variable domain (CDR3 extended with the reference TRBV5-1 and TRBJ1-2 proteins): KAGVTQTPRYLIKTRGQQVTLSCSPISGHRSVSWYQQTPGQGLQFLFEYFSETQRNKGNFPGRFSGRQFSNSRSEMNVSTLELGDSALYLCASRPNTNYGYTFGSGTRLTVV.